This T cell receptor (beta chain) was retrieved from a study of control samples from healthy donors and cancer patients. Sequencing used immunoSEQ multiplex PCR; TCRdb keeps in-frame clones, though not all of them. This sample carries more than 45,000 clones, nearly 95% of them seen once, and the ten largest clones take less than 25%. CDR3 length: 11 residues. V gave up 5 bases and J gave up 8 bases, with 7 bases separating them. Per germline, CDR1 ENHRY and CDR2 SYGVKD. This receptor was identified in a woman between 45 and 65 years old with head and neck cancer. The sequencing sample was made of PBMCs. The V call is TRBV10-3, the J call TRBJ2-1; no definite D call. CDR3 in amino acids: CAISYTDEQFF. In DNA form, the CDR3 reads TGTGCCATCAGTTATACGGATGAGCAGTTCTTC.